This T cell receptor beta chain is drawn from a study of post-analysis software for immune sequencing data. About the research overall: The disease courses covered relapsing-remitting, secondary progressive and progressive-relapsing multiple sclerosis.

Regarding this clonotype: Its matching antigen is unknown.

Study-wide results and caveats: Patients with multiple sclerosis recorded significantly lower normalized Chao1 diversity than controls, the study found. When the samples were clustered directly with F measure, those that had been prepared in the same batch showed strong co-clustering.

Unique molecular identifiers were carried by the TCR beta cDNA libraries. TCRdb re-derived calls from the PCR reads in MiXCR, one entry per CDR3 protein. The profile covers 700,000 to 900,000 distinct CDR3 sequences, with roughly 46% appearing a single time and 4.9% taken by the ten largest. Material for sequencing was blood. This receptor was taken from a girl between 10 and 17 years old with multiple sclerosis.

CDR3 in amino acids: CASSQVPAGNNEQFF. In DNA, the CDR3 is TGTGCCAGCAGCCAAGTTCCAGCGGGGAACAATGAGCAGTTCTTC. The chain carries TRBV3-1 and TRBJ2-1, with TRBD2 matching over 7 bases. This CDR3 comprises 15 residues. Germline CDR1 reads LGHDT; CDR2 reads YNNKEL (reference sequence). Trimming at V came to 1 base and at J to 5 bases, leaving 5 bases not matched to a gene.